One T cell receptor beta chain is described in this entry. The sample belongs to a study of T cells in Graves' hyperthyroidism and ophthalmopathy. Researchers amplified the TCR beta CDR3 regions from RNA transcripts. First-round RT-PCR with HTBI primers amplified the TCR CDR3 region. Each CDR3 protein gets one entry after TCRdb re-called the multiplex PCR reads with MiXCR. In the table there are around 300,000 distinct CDR3 sequences, more than 10% of which are singletons. Source material: blood. The TCR was taken from a woman in her thirties with Graves' hyperthyroidism that later progressed to Graves' ophthalmopathy.

The CDR3 DNA reads TGCGCCAGCAGCCCCACGGGAAGGGTCCAGCCTCCTCTCGAGCAGTACTTC. Translation gives CASSPTGRVQPPLEQYF. This chain uses TRBV4-3 with TRBJ2-7; a weak D match, TRBD2 (5 bases). This CDR3 is built from 17 residues. Per the germline V gene, CDR1 is LGHNA and CDR2 is YSLEER. V lost 4 bases and J 6 bases, leaving 25 bases between the germline ends.